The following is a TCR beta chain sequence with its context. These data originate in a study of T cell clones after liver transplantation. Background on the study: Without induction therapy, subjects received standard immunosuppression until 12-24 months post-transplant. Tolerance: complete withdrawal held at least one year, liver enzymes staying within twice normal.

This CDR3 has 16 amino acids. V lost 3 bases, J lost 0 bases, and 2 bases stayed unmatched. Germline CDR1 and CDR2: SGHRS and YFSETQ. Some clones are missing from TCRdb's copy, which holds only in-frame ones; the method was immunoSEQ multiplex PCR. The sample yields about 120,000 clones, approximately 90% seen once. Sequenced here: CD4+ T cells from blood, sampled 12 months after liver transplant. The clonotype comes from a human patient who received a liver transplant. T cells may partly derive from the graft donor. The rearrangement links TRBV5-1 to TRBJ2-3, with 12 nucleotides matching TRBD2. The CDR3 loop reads CASSSGTSGSTDTQYF. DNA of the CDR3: TGCGCCAGCAGCTCCGGGACTAGCGGGAGCACAGATACGCAGTATTTT.